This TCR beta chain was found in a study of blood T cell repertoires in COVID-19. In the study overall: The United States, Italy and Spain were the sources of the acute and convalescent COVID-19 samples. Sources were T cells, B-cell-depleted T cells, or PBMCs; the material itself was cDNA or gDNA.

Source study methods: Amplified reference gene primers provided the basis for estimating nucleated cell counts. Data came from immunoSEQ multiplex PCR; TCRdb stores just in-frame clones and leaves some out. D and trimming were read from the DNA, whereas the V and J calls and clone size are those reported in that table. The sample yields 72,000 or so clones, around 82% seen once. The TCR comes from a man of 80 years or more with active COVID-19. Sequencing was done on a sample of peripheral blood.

CDR3 residues: CASSLAGQGAGNTIYF. CDR3 nucleotide sequence: TGTGCCAGCAGCTTAGCGGGACAGGGGGCTGGAAACACCATATATTTT. The chain has TRBV7-2 and TRBJ1-3; 11 bases line up with TRBD1. The trim removed 0 bases at V and 2 bases at J, leaving 0 bases unmatched. Per germline, CDR1 SGHTA and CDR2 FQGNSA. This CDR3 region has 16 residues.